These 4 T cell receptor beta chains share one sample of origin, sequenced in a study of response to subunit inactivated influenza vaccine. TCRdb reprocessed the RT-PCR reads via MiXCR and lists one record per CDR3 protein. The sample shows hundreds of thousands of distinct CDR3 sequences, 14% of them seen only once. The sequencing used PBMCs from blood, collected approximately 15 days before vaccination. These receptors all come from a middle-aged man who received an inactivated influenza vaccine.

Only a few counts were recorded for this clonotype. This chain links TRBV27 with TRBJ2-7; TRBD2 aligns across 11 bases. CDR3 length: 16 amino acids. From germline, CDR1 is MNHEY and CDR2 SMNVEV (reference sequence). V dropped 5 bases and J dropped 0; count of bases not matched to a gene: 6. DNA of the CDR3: TGTGCCAGCAGTCGAAAAACTAGCGGGAGCTCCTACGAGCAGTACTTC. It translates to CASSRKTSGSSYEQYF.

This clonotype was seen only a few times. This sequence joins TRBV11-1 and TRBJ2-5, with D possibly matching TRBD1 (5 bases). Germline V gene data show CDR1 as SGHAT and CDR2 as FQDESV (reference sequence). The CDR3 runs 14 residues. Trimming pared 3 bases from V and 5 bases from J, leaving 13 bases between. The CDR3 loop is CASSLQGVRETQYF. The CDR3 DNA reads TGTGCCAGCAGCTTGCAGGGTGTGAGGGAGACCCAGTACTTC.

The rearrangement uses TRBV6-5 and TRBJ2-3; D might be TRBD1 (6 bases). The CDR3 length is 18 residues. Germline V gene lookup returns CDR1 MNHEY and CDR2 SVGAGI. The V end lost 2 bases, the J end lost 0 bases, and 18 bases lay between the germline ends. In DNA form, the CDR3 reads TGTGCCAGCAGTTACCCCACTTGGGGGCCTATAAGCACAGATACGCAGTATTTT. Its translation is CASSYPTWGPISTDTQYF.

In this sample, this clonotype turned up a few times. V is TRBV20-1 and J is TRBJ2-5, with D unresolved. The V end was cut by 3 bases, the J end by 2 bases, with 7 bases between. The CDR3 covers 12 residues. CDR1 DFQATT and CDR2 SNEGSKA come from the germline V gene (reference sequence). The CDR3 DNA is TGCAGTGCTAGTTTTCAGCAAGAGACCCAGTACTTC. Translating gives CSASFQQETQYF.